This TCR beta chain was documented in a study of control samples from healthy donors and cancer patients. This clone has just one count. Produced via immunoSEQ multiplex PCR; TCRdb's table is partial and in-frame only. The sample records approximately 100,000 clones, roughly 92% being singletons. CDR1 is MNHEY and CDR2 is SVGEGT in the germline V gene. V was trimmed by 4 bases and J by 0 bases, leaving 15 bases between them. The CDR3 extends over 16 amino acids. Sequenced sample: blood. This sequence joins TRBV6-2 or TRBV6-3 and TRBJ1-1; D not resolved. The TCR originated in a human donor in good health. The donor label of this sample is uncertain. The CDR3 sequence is CASSFGHLSMNTEAFF. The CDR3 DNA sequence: TGTGCCAGCAGTTTCGGGCATCTCTCCATGAACACTGAAGCTTTCTTT.